These 13 T cell receptor beta chains came from one sample sequenced in a study of OX40 agonist ivuxolimab in advanced cancers. Measured with immunoSEQ multiplex PCR; TCRdb has only the in-frame clones, and not every one. The data hold about 67,000 clones, with 70% to 90% observed a single time. Sequences were derived from CD4+ or CD8+ T cells sorted from blood, sampled in a trial of the OX40 agonist ivuxolimab. Receptors were obtained from an adult with an advanced solid tumor such as melanoma, head and neck, liver or kidney cancer.

The rearrangement joins TRBV9 to TRBJ2-3; 8 bases map to TRBD2. V shed 0 bases, J shed 5 bases, and the junction held 17 bases outside the gene matches. Per the germline V gene, CDR1 is SGDLS and CDR2 is YYNGEE. This CDR3 has 19 residues. This chain's CDR3 is CASSVEGWGGSGTKDTQYF. The CDR3 DNA reads as TGTGCCAGCAGCGTAGAGGGGTGGGGAGGTAGCGGGACAAAAGATACGCAGTATTTT.

The V gene is TRBV7-2, the J gene TRBJ1-3; 8 positions match TRBD1. J gave up 4 bases and V 5 bases, and 13 bases lay outside the gene matches. The CDR3 contains 17 residues. Germline CDR1 is SGHTA and CDR2 is FQGNSA. CDR3 amino acids: CASSPGAQGAGGNTIYF. The CDR3 DNA follows: TGTGCCAGCAGCCCGGGGGCCCAGGGGGCGGGAGGAAACACCATATATTTT.

This chain uses TRBV6-5 with TRBJ1-2; tentatively, D is TRBD1 (6 bases). The germline CDR1 and CDR2 sequences are MNHEY and SVGAGI. There are 15 residues in the CDR3. V lost 4 bases, J lost 5 bases, and 17 bases lay in between. As DNA, the CDR3 is TGTGCCAGCAGTTCCTTCGACAGGCCAGGGTATGGCTACACCTTC. It is translated as CASSSFDRPGYGYTF.

This clone has only one observation. The chain joins TRBV6-6 to TRBJ2-7; D is unresolved. The length of the CDR3 is 12 residues. Germline CDR1 MNHNY, CDR2 SVGAGI (reference sequence). Between the trimmed V and J ends, which lost 5 bases and 5 bases, there was a span of 10 bases. CDR3 region: CASSPTRDEQYF. The CDR3 nucleotides read TGTGCCAGCAGTCCCACACGGGACGAGCAGTACTTC.

The chain recombines TRBV7-2 with TRBJ2-5, with 13 bases matching TRBD2. The CDR3 length is 14 residues. J was trimmed by 5 bases and V by 4 bases; bases with no gene match: 1. Looked up from germline, CDR1 is SGHTA and CDR2 is FQGNSA. CDR3 in amino acids: CASSSGLAGETQYF. Here the CDR3 DNA reads TGTGCCAGCAGCTCGGGACTAGCGGGGGAGACCCAGTACTTC.

This clone occurred a few times. The chain recombines TRBV10-3 with TRBJ2-5; D is uncertain. This CDR3 has 11 amino acids. The V end lost 3 bases, the J end lost 1 base, and 0 bases lay between the germline ends. The germline V gene encodes CDR1 ENHRY and CDR2 SYGVKD. The CDR3 reads CAISDQETQYF. CDR3 sequence (DNA): TGTGCCATCAGTGACCAAGAGACCCAGTACTTC.

The table lists this clone with a few counts. This rearrangement joins TRBV4-1 to TRBJ2-5; D gene unclear. Germline V gene data show CDR1 as MGHRA and CDR2 as YSYEKL. CDR3 length: 13 residues. V was trimmed by 2 bases and J by 7 bases, leaving 11 bases between them. DNA of the CDR3: TGCGCCAGCAGCCAACTGGGTTTGGGGACCCAGTACTTC. Encoded protein: CASSQLGLGTQYF.

The chain has TRBV9 and TRBJ2-7; D call uncertain. V shed 2 bases and J shed 3 bases, with 12 bases lying between them. Germline V lookup: CDR1 SGDLS, CDR2 YYNGEE. The CDR3 runs 14 residues. The chain's CDR3 is CASSVTPENYEQYF. The CDR3 nucleotides are TGTGCCAGCAGCGTTACACCCGAAAACTACGAGCAGTACTTC.

A single count supports this clone. The V and J genes are TRBV18 and TRBJ2-5; D is perhaps TRBD1 (5 bases). Trimming took 3 bases from V and 3 from J, leaving 14 bases between them. CDR3 length: 15 amino acids. The V gene's germline CDR1 is KGHSH and CDR2 LQKENI. Here the CDR3 reads CASSPRSDTKETQYF. As DNA, the CDR3 is TGTGCCAGCTCACCGCGCTCGGACACGAAAGAGACCCAGTACTTC.

The gene calls are TRBV7-9 and TRBJ1-4, with D uncertain. The germline CDR1 and CDR2 sequences are SEHNR and FQNEAQ (reference sequence). V lost 5 bases, J lost 7 bases, and 2 bases lay in between. The CDR3 is 10 amino acids. The CDR3 loop is CASSLEKLFF. DNA for the CDR3: TGTGCCAGCAGCCTTGAAAAACTGTTTTTT.

The rearrangement links TRBV7-2 to TRBJ1-5; D gene uncertain. The CDR3 is 13 residues long. V was clipped by 6 bases and J by 7 bases, with 13 bases between them. CDR1 SGHTA and CDR2 FQGNSA come from the germline V gene. The CDR3 spells CASSPDGGQPQHF. The DNA of the CDR3 is TGTGCCAGCAGTCCCGATGGAGGCCAGCCCCAGCATTTT.

This clone was seen more than once but under ten times. The J gene is TRBJ1-1, the V gene TRBV7-9; no clear D. There are 13 residues in the CDR3. Germline CDR1 is SEHNR and CDR2 is FQNEAQ (reference sequence). Trimming took off 4 bases at V and 1 base at J, with 7 bases between the two ends. CDR3 protein: CASSSTQNTEAFF. The CDR3 coding sequence is TGTGCCAGCAGCTCTACCCAGAACACTGAAGCTTTCTTT. Using reference TRBV7-9 and TRBJ1-1 for the parts outside the CDR3, the full variable domain is DTGVSQNPRHKITKRGQNVTFRCDPISEHNRLYWYRQTLGQGPEFLTYFQNEAQLEKSRLLSDRFSAERPKGSFSTLEIQRTEQGDSAMYLCASSSTQNTEAFFGQGTRLTVV.

J is TRBJ2-3 and V is TRBV18; D may be TRBD1 or TRBD2 (6 bases each). From germline, CDR1 is KGHSH and CDR2 LQKENI. The CDR3 spans 15 residues. V gave up 1 base and J gave up 1 base, with 9 bases separating them. This chain's CDR3 is CASSPQGGGTDTQYF. The CDR3 DNA follows: TGTGCCAGCTCACCACAGGGGGGTGGCACAGATACGCAGTATTTT.